These 13 T cell receptor beta chains share one sample of origin, sequenced in a study of breast tumors, draining lymph nodes, adjacent tissues (dated by TCRdb to the mid-2010s). The library was obtained by multiplex PCR. TCRdb lists the instrument as Illumina HiSeq 2000. Through fastp at Q25 and MiXCR, TCRdb rebuilt clones from the public reads, retaining in-frame beta chains. Rows matching on CDR3 protein sequence are summarized as one entry with the most common DNA and genes. The sample yields around 130,000 distinct CDR3 sequences; approximately 22% were counted once. The ten top clones hold about 2.2% of the sample. Lymph node samples were obtained from the axillary draining lymph nodes of breast cancer patients. The sample comprised axillary lymph node tissue. The receptors here all came from a female donor with breast cancer. Some clones in this sample may be carry-over from other donors' samples.

Details on this clonotype: A much bigger clone sits one base away, suggesting this may be a read error. This chain uses TRBV20-1 with TRBJ2-7; 10 bases are shared with TRBD2. The CDR3 totals 18 residues. Germline assignment: CDR1 DFQATT and CDR2 SNEGSKA (reference sequence). V was clipped by 0 bases and J by 7 bases; unmatched bases: 18. The CDR3 DNA reads as TGCAGTGCTAGAGATCTGGGGACTAGCGTGAGCTCCTACAATGAGCAGTACTTC. It yields the protein CSARDLGTSVSSYNEQYF.

This clonotype came up many times. J is TRBJ2-1 and V is TRBV7-9; 9 bases line up with TRBD2. Germline loops: CDR1 SEHNR, CDR2 FQNEAQ (reference sequence). CDR3 length equals 15 residues. After removal of 6 bases from V and 7 bases from J, the junction contained 10 bases not matched to a gene. The CDR3 protein is CASRSSGLALNEQFF. The CDR3, as DNA: TGTGCCAGCAGATCCTCAGGACTAGCGTTAAATGAGCAGTTCTTC.

Notes on this clonotype: The junction and the germline gene differ at one end; a read error may be behind it. The chain has TRBV18 and TRBJ2-2; tentatively, D is TRBD1 (6 bases). Germline-derived CDR1 and CDR2 are KGHSH and LQKENI. CDR3 length: 15 residues. Here the CDR3 DNA reads TGTGCCAGCTCACCGGGACAAGAGAACACCGGGGAGCTGTCTTTT. Translation gives CASSPGQENTGELSF.

On this clonotype: A clone one base away is much larger, so this may be a read error. This chain links TRBV7-3 with TRBJ2-5, with 9 bases identical to TRBD2. Germline CDR1 and CDR2: SGHTA and FQGTGA. This CDR3 comprises 13 residues. The ends lost 5 bases at V and 4 bases at J; junction bases unmatched: 2. The CDR3 loop reads CASSPTSGETQYF. In DNA, the CDR3 is TGTGCCAGCAGCCCGACTAGCGGAGAGACCCAGTACTTC.

In its sample, this clonotype was seen many times. The chain combines TRBV20-1 with TRBJ2-1; TRBD2 matches 10 bases. J was trimmed by 10 bases and V by 2 bases; bases with no gene match: 17. The CDR3 has 17 residues. CDR1 is DFQATT, CDR2 SNEGSKA, per germline (reference sequence). The CDR3 DNA sequence: TGCAGTGCTAGAACCAGACAGCTCAGCGGGAGGGCCGAAGAGCAGTTCTTC. As protein: CSARTRQLSGRAEEQFF.

This clonotype was counted a few times. The chain uses TRBV6-8 and TRBJ2-6; TRBD1 is a possible D gene (5 bases). The germline V gene has CDR1 MNHGY and CDR2 SAAAGT. There are 17 residues in the CDR3. Trimming cost V 11 bases and J 0 bases, with 20 bases left between them. Here the CDR3 reads CAPSIRQQLSGANVLTF. The CDR3 region has the DNA TGTGCCCCAAGTATCAGACAGCAACTCTCTGGGGCCAACGTCCTGACTTTC.

In this sample, this clonotype turned up many times. The rearrangement uses TRBV19 and TRBJ2-1; D might be TRBD2 (5 bases). The V end lost 3 bases, the J end lost 2 bases, and 11 bases lay between the germline ends. The CDR3 spans 15 residues. The germline CDR1 and CDR2 sequences are LNHDA and SQIVND (reference sequence). CDR3 sequence: CASSMSRGAYNEQFF. The CDR3 nucleotides are TGTGCCAGTAGTATGAGCCGGGGAGCCTACAATGAGCAGTTCTTC.

This clonotype showed up many times. The chain employs TRBV7-8 and TRBJ1-6; 7 bases map to TRBD1. V dropped 5 bases and J dropped 0; count of bases not matched to a gene: 4. Germline values: CDR1 SGHVS, CDR2 FQNEAQ. The CDR3 length is 16 residues. The CDR3 bases are TGTGCCAGCAGCGGGACAGCCAGCTCCTATAATTCACCCCTCCACTTT. Protein product: CASSGTASSYNSPLHF.

This clonotype turned up a few times. The chain joins TRBV10-2 to TRBJ1-1; TRBD1 might be the D (5 bases). The germline CDR1 and CDR2 sequences are WSHSY and SAAADI. The CDR3 is 13 amino acids. The germline V and J ends were trimmed by 3 bases and 1 base, with 6 bases remaining between them. The CDR3 spells CASSDRENTEAFF. The CDR3 DNA is TGCGCCAGCAGTGACAGGGAGAACACTGAAGCTTTCTTT.

This clonotype was seen repeatedly, ten times or more. V gene TRBV5-6 combines with J gene TRBJ2-1; no definite D call. CDR3 length: 13 amino acids. Per the germline V gene, CDR1 is SGHDT and CDR2 is YYEEEE. V dropped 0 bases and J dropped 6 bases, with 7 bases sitting between them. CDR3 sequence (DNA): TGTGCCAGCAGCTTGGGACTCTCCAATGAGCAGTTCTTC. Translating gives CASSLGLSNEQFF.

This clonotype was detected many times. The CDR3 sequence is CASSESTYNEQFF. For the CDR3, the DNA is TGTGCCAGCTCTGAGTCGACCTACAATGAGCAGTTCTTC. V usage is TRBV7-9 and J usage is TRBJ2-1; D is undetermined. CDR1 is SEHNR, CDR2 FQNEAQ, per germline (reference sequence). This CDR3 has 13 amino acids. V lost 8 bases and J lost 2, with 10 bases in between.

At least ten counts were recorded for this clonotype. CDR3 in DNA: TGTGCCATCAGTGGATGGACGGAGACAGATACGCAGTATTTT. Translated: CAISGWTETDTQYF. The chain uses TRBV10-3 and TRBJ2-3; D is undetermined. Germline V gene lookup returns CDR1 ENHRY and CDR2 SYGVKD. The CDR3 covers 14 residues. The V end was cut by 4 bases, the J end by 3 bases, with 11 bases between.

This clonotype showed up just a few times. One junction end disagrees with the germline gene, perhaps due to a read error. The chain has TRBV7-8 and TRBJ2-1; a weak D match, TRBD2 (5 bases). Germline V lookup: CDR1 SGHVS, CDR2 FQNEAQ. The CDR3 spans 15 residues. CDR3: CASSVSGSSHNEQFF. In DNA form, the CDR3 reads TGTGCCAGCAGCGTAAGCGGTAGCTCCCACAATGAGCAGTTCTTC.